This entry lists 3 T cell receptor beta chains sequenced from one sample in a study of T cells after yellow fever vaccination. TCRdb processed the 5' RACE reads anew with MiXCR; each CDR3 protein has one entry. This sample has about 320,000 distinct CDR3 sequences; around 6.8% occur once, and the top ten carry 15% to 20%. The sequencing used PBMCs, collected roughly seven weeks after the first yellow fever vaccination. The receptor source for this set is a man aged 18 to 30 who received the YFV17D yellow fever vaccine.

The genes are TRBV20-1 and TRBJ2-4; unclear D gene. CDR3 length: 11 residues. The V gene's germline CDR1 is DFQATT and CDR2 SNEGSKA (reference sequence). The V end was cut by 3 bases, the J end by 6 bases, with 6 bases between. The CDR3 DNA reads as TGCAGTGCTAGGGTGGGAAACATTCAGTACTTC. This sequence encodes CSARVGNIQYF.

This clonotype was observed a single time. The V and J genes are TRBV3-1 and TRBJ2-2, with D perhaps being TRBD1 or TRBD2 (5 bases each). CDR1 and CDR2 from the germline V gene are LGHDT and YNNKEL (reference sequence). V was shortened by 1 base and J by 8 bases, with 17 bases between the two germline ends. This CDR3 contains 16 residues. Written as DNA, the CDR3 is TGTGCCAGCAGCCAAGGAACCGGGGCCGGTTGGGGGGAGCTGTTTTTT. Its protein product is CASSQGTGAGWGELFF.

This clonotype appeared many times. The chain uses TRBV20-1 and TRBJ2-3; maybe TRBD2 (7 bases). This CDR3 contains 14 residues. Looked up from germline, CDR1 is DFQATT and CDR2 is SNEGSKA (reference sequence). Between the trimmed V and J ends, which lost 6 bases and 7 bases, there was a span of 20 bases. The chain's CDR3 is CSARGGGAGYTQYF. The CDR3 nucleotides read TGCAGTGCGCGTGGGGGGGGCGCGGGTTATACGCAGTATTTT.